The entry that follows covers one T cell receptor (beta chain) sequence. The V gene lost 2 bases and the J gene lost 1 base, with 6 bases spanning the gap. Germline lookup yields CDR1 LGHDT and CDR2 YNNKEL (reference sequence). The CDR3 runs to 13 residues. As handled by the study authors: Amplification of reference gene primers provided the estimated nucleated cell counts. Data came from immunoSEQ multiplex PCR; TCRdb stores just in-frame clones and leaves some out. The DNA gave D and trimming, while V, J and clone size come from that table. The table has 26,000 or so clones, roughly 80% seen once. This sample stems from a study of blood T cell repertoires in COVID-19. Across the study: Samples taken during acute and convalescent COVID-19 were collected in the United States, Italy and Spain. Sample material is recorded as cDNA or gDNA derived from T cells, B-cell-depleted T cells, or PBMCs.

V gene TRBV3-1 (or the pseudogene TRBV3-2) combines with J gene TRBJ2-7, with D possibly matching TRBD2 (5 bases). Sequenced material: peripheral blood. The TCR sequence derives from a man in his 70s with acute or convalescent COVID-19. Written as DNA, the CDR3 is TGTGCCAGCAGCCAACCGGGGTCCTACGAGCAGTACTTC. Amino acids: CASSQPGSYEQYF.